This entry is about one T cell receptor beta chain. The antigen is not known. The entry originates in a study of T cell responses to AZD1222 COVID-19 vaccine. Study-level results: Repertoires were obtained solely post-peak T cell response. Distributed over spike, vaccine-associated CD4 TCRs predominated at 160-218 and 743-854. The donor group comprised mostly white British people and more females; the analysis possibly underestimated clonal diversity.

There are 17 residues in the CDR3. V lost 4 bases to trimming and J lost 0 bases, with 17 bases between them. Looked up from germline, CDR1 is SGHRS and CDR2 is YFSETQ. Profiled with immunoSEQ multiplex PCR; TCRdb holds only in-frame clones, not every one. The sample has about 130,000 clones; 65% to 90% are singletons. The TCR sequence derives from an adult in good health. Sequencing used peripheral blood, obtained on day 0 of AZD1222 vaccination. The V and J genes are TRBV5-1 and TRBJ1-3; D uncertain. CDR3 sequence: CASSPSVGGRSGNTIYF. Written as DNA, the CDR3 is TGCGCCAGCAGCCCCTCTGTAGGCGGCCGCTCTGGAAACACCATATATTTT.